The 18 T cell receptor beta chains below come from one sample, sequenced in a study of OX40 agonist ivuxolimab in advanced cancers. Profiled with immunoSEQ multiplex PCR; TCRdb holds only in-frame clones, not every one. The table includes more than 85,000 clones, around 83% detected once. The source material was CD4+ or CD8+ T cells sorted from blood, sampled in a trial of the OX40 agonist ivuxolimab. The receptors were gathered from an adult with an advanced solid tumor such as melanoma, head and neck, liver or kidney cancer.

J is TRBJ2-2 and V is TRBV19, with TRBD1 as a possible D gene (6 bases). Germline CDR1 LNHDA, CDR2 SQIVND (reference sequence). V lost 3 bases, J lost 0 bases, and 11 bases lay in between. The CDR3 is made up of 16 amino acids. The CDR3 reads CASSMQAGANTGELFF. The DNA for the CDR3 is TGTGCCAGTAGTATGCAGGCAGGGGCGAACACCGGGGAGCTGTTTTTT.

This chain links TRBV28 with TRBJ1-2; TRBD1 agrees at 9 bases. There are 13 residues in the CDR3. V dropped 7 bases and J dropped 7; count of bases not matched to a gene: 7. The germline V gene encodes CDR1 MDHEN and CDR2 SYDVKM. The CDR3 DNA reads as TGTGCCAGCATGGGGGACAGGGTCTCTGGCTACACCTTC. Its protein product is CASMGDRVSGYTF.

The chain is built from TRBV14 and TRBJ2-1, with D perhaps TRBD2 (6 bases). The V gene lost 5 bases and the J gene lost 7 bases, with 21 bases spanning the gap. The CDR3 has 16 amino acids. CDR1 is SGHDN and CDR2 is FVKESK in the germline V gene. CDR3 in amino acids: CASSTHLASDRNEQFF. For the CDR3, the DNA is TGTGCCAGCAGCACCCATTTGGCTAGCGATAGGAATGAGCAGTTCTTC.

The rearrangement joins TRBV28 to TRBJ1-1; no definite D call. Between the trimmed V and J ends, which lost 2 bases and 4 bases, there was a span of 14 bases. Per the germline V gene, CDR1 is MDHEN and CDR2 is SYDVKM. The CDR3 totals 15 residues. The CDR3 nucleotides read TGTGCCAGCAGTTTAAGAAACCTCCTCAGCACTGAAGCTTTCTTT. This sequence encodes CASSLRNLLSTEAFF.

V and J are TRBV5-1 and TRBJ2-2, with 7 bases matching TRBD2. The ends lost 8 bases at V and 4 bases at J; junction bases unmatched: 14. The CDR3 is 16 amino acids. Germline loops: CDR1 SGHRS, CDR2 YFSETQ. The CDR3 reads CASGGGRLAATGELFF. CDR3 bases: TGCGCCAGTGGTGGAGGGAGACTAGCAGCCACCGGGGAGCTGTTTTTT.

This chain links TRBV27 with TRBJ2-7; D gene uncertain. The CDR3 is 13 amino acids. V was pared by 0 bases and J by 4 bases, with 7 bases between. CDR1 is MNHEY, CDR2 SMNVEV, per germline (reference sequence). The CDR3 DNA reads TGTGCCAGCAGTTTATCCCCTCTTTACGAGCAGTACTTC. It encodes CASSLSPLYEQYF.

The V gene is TRBV6-5, the J gene TRBJ1-2, with 11 positions matching TRBD1. CDR3 length: 12 residues. Germline CDR1 MNHEY, CDR2 SVGAGI. V was clipped by 10 bases and J by 6 bases; unmatched bases: 4. CDR3 in DNA: TGTGCCACCCGGACAGGGGGCCATGGCTACACCTTC. It is translated as CATRTGGHGYTF.

The chain couples TRBV30 to TRBJ1-6; no clear D gene. CDR1 and CDR2 from the germline V gene are GTSNPN and SVGIG (reference sequence). V shed 2 bases and J shed 0 bases, with 8 bases lying between them. This CDR3 has 15 residues. CDR3: CAWSLMSSYNSPLHF. DNA for the CDR3: TGTGCCTGGAGTTTGATGAGCTCCTATAATTCACCCCTCCACTTT.

This chain joins TRBV10-2 and TRBJ2-3, with D tentatively TRBD1 (6 bases). Germline V CDR1 and CDR2: WSHSY, SAAADI. The CDR3 runs to 15 residues. Trimming stripped 7 bases from V and 2 bases from J, with 16 bases between. The CDR3 DNA sequence: TGCGCCAGCAAATCCACAGGGTTGGCCACAGATACGCAGTATTTT. It yields the protein CASKSTGLATDTQYF.

This chain joins TRBV11-3 and TRBJ2-1; D is possibly TRBD1 or TRBD2 (6 bases each). This CDR3 has 17 residues. Trimming removed 3 bases at V and 4 bases at J, with 19 bases between. Germline V CDR1 and CDR2: SGHNT, YENEEA. The CDR3 DNA sequence: TGTGCCAGCAGCTTCAGGCGCCCGGGGGCTGTATACAATGAGCAGTTCTTC. The encoded protein is CASSFRRPGAVYNEQFF. Supplemented by reference TRBV11-3 and TRBJ2-1, the full variable domain reads EAGVVQSPRYKIIEKKQPVAFWCNPISGHNTLYWYLQNLGQGPELLIRYENEEAVDDSQLPKDRFSAERLKGVDSTLKIQPAELGDSAVYLCASSFRRPGAVYNEQFFGPGTRLTVL.

The CDR3 loop is CASDPATDTQYF. CDR3 nucleotide sequence: TGTGCCAGCGACCCGGCCACAGATACGCAGTATTTT. This rearrangement joins TRBV7-9 to TRBJ2-3; D unclear. V lost 8 bases to trimming and J lost 2 bases, with 8 bases between them. CDR1 is SEHNR, CDR2 FQNEAQ, per germline (reference sequence). The CDR3 length is 12 residues.

J is TRBJ2-3 and V is TRBV6-1; D might be TRBD2 (6 bases). The CDR3 extends over 14 amino acids. Per germline, CDR1 MNHNS and CDR2 SASEGT. V shed 3 bases and J shed 1 base, with 8 bases lying between them. CDR3 loop: CASSERDGTDTQYF. The CDR3 DNA follows: TGTGCCAGCAGTGAGCGGGACGGCACAGATACGCAGTATTTT.

The rearrangement joins TRBV18 to TRBJ1-1, with D possibly being TRBD1 (6 bases). CDR3 length: 14 residues. Germline CDR1 reads KGHSH; CDR2 reads LQKENI. V was pared by 4 bases and J by 4 bases, with 13 bases between. CDR3 loop: CASSLPRGGTEAFF. The CDR3 nucleotides read TGTGCCAGCTCACTCCCCAGGGGAGGCACTGAAGCTTTCTTT.

The chain carries TRBV5-4 and TRBJ2-5; 8 bases agree with TRBD1. The CDR3 contains 19 residues. Germline lookup yields CDR1 SGHNT and CDR2 YYREEE (reference sequence). V lost 4 bases and J lost 1; bases outside the gene matches: 18. DNA for the CDR3: TGTGCCAGCAGCGGACGGGACAGGACCCGAGAAACACCCCAAGAGACCCAGTACTTC. Protein product: CASSGRDRTRETPQETQYF.

A few counts support this clone. The V gene is TRBV6-6, the J gene TRBJ1-5; 9 bases agree with TRBD1. This CDR3 region has 13 residues. CDR1 and CDR2 from the germline V gene are MNHNY and SVGAGI (reference sequence). The V and J ends lost 6 bases and 11 bases, in that order; junction bases with no gene match: 8. CDR3 in DNA: TGTGCCAGCAGCGGCTTCGACAGGGGGACCCAGCATTTT. This codes for CASSGFDRGTQHF.

This clone was counted once. The chain employs TRBV7-3 and TRBJ2-1; 9 bases are shared with TRBD2. The CDR3 is 15 residues long. The germline V gene encodes CDR1 SGHTA and CDR2 FQGTGA. The trim removed 4 bases at V and 4 bases at J, leaving 5 bases unmatched. In nucleotides, the CDR3 is TGTGCCAGCAGCTCTAGCGGGATAACTTACAATGAGCAGTTCTTC. Protein sequence: CASSSSGITYNEQFF.

V is TRBV9 and J is TRBJ1-2; tentative D call: TRBD1 (6 bases). This CDR3 comprises 13 residues. V was shortened by 2 bases and J by 6 bases, with 11 bases between the two germline ends. Germline V gene sequence: CDR1 SGDLS, CDR2 YYNGEE. CDR3 residues: CASSVLQGNGYTF. The CDR3 DNA is TGTGCCAGCAGCGTGCTACAGGGAAATGGCTACACCTTC.

This clone was seen at least ten times. The gene calls are TRBV5-6 and TRBJ1-4, with 10 bases fitting TRBD1. Unmatched junction bases numbered 8, after V lost 1 base and J lost 8 bases. There are 16 residues in the CDR3. Germline V gene data show CDR1 as SGHDT and CDR2 as YYEEEE. CDR3 amino acids: CASSLYGDRGREKLFF. The DNA of the CDR3 is TGTGCCAGCAGCTTGTATGGGGACAGGGGCCGCGAAAAACTGTTTTTT.